The 9 T cell receptor beta chains reported below all come from one sample, sequenced in a study of CD8 T cells in Susac syndrome. Reverse transcription of about 0.45 to 1 ug RNA was carried out with random hexamers. TCRdb reprocessed the immunoSEQ multiplex PCR reads via MiXCR and lists one record per CDR3 protein. The repertoire consists of more than 250,000 distinct CDR3 sequences, with 92% occurring once and the leading ten covering around 0.07%. Source material: CD4+ T cells from PBMCs. All receptors derive from a human donor with multiple sclerosis.

The chain has TRBV20-1 and TRBJ2-6, with D possibly matching TRBD1 (5 bases). CDR3 length: 13 residues. The ends were cut back, 6 bases at V and 4 bases at J, with 10 bases in the middle. Germline assignment: CDR1 DFQATT and CDR2 SNEGSKA (reference sequence). The CDR3 bases are TGCAGTGCATGGGGCACCGGGGCCAACGTCCTGACTTTC. This gives the protein CSAWGTGANVLTF.

V gene TRBV12-3 or TRBV12-4 combines with J gene TRBJ1-5; D not resolved. The CDR3 covers 15 residues. Deletions cut 6 bases from V and 1 base from J, with 13 bases between. CDR3 bases: TGTGCCAGCAGCTACCAAGGATTGAGCAATCAGCCCCAGCATTTT. The encoded protein is CASSYQGLSNQPQHF.

The chain couples TRBV9 to TRBJ1-2, with 8 bases aligning to TRBD1. The CDR3 runs to 12 residues. CDR1 is SGDLS and CDR2 is YYNGEE in the germline V gene. V shed 2 bases and J 8 bases; nucleotides not matched to a gene: 2. The CDR3, as DNA: TGTGCCAGCAGCGTCGGACAGGGCGGCTACACCTTC. This sequence encodes CASSVGQGGYTF.

The CDR3 spells CASRRGATDTQYF. CDR3 nucleotides: TGTGCCAGCCGCCGGGGGGCCACAGATACGCAGTATTTT. The V call is TRBV7-2, the J call TRBJ2-3, with D perhaps matching TRBD2 (7 bases). Looked up from germline, CDR1 is SGHTA and CDR2 is FQGNSA. Trimming pared 8 bases from V and 2 bases from J, leaving 11 bases between. This CDR3 is built from 13 residues.

The V and J genes are TRBV2 and TRBJ2-7; TRBD1 matches 8 bases. With V trimmed by 3 bases and J by 0 bases, 4 bases remained unmatched. The CDR3 extends over 15 amino acids. Germline CDR1 is SNHLY and CDR2 is FYNNEI. The CDR3 spells CASSDPGQASYEQYF. The CDR3 DNA reads TGTGCCAGCAGTGACCCGGGACAGGCCTCCTACGAGCAGTACTTC.

J is TRBJ2-7 and V is TRBV6-2 or TRBV6-3; TRBD2 aligns across 7 bases. J lost 7 bases, V lost 2 bases, and 11 bases had no gene match. The germline V gene has CDR1 MNHEY and CDR2 SVGEGT. The length of the CDR3 is 15 residues. Written as DNA, the CDR3 is TGTGCCAGCAGTTACGGGTCTAGCGGAGCCCGGGAGCAGTACTTC. Translating it yields CASSYGSSGAREQYF.

This chain's CDR3 is CASSPGLAGGPVPYNEQFF. The CDR3 coding sequence is TGTGCCAGCAGCCCGGGACTAGCGGGAGGGCCGGTCCCCTACAATGAGCAGTTCTTC. The rearrangement uses TRBV21-1 and TRBJ2-1; the D call of TRBD2 is as the table states it, not checked on the DNA. TRBV21-1 is recorded as a pseudogene. The length of the CDR3 is 19 residues.

Comment on this clonotype: Mismatch with germline at one junction end may stem from a read error. J is TRBJ1-3 and V is TRBV4-1; no clear D gene. The germline gives CDR1 MGHRA, CDR2 YSYEKL. The CDR3 consists of 15 residues. The CDR3 reads CASSFGRYSGNTIYF. CDR3 coding DNA: TGCGCCAGCAGCTTCGGACGTTACTCTGGGAACACCATATATTTT.

This clonotype has only one observation. The V gene is TRBV20-1, the J gene TRBJ1-1, with unresolved D. Germline CDR1 is DFQATT and CDR2 is SNEGSKA (reference sequence). V shed 5 bases and J shed 1 base, with 8 bases lying between them. The length of the CDR3 is 12 residues. CDR3 nucleotides: TGCAGTGCTGGCTCAGGGAACACTGAAGCTTTCTTT. Protein product: CSAGSGNTEAFF.